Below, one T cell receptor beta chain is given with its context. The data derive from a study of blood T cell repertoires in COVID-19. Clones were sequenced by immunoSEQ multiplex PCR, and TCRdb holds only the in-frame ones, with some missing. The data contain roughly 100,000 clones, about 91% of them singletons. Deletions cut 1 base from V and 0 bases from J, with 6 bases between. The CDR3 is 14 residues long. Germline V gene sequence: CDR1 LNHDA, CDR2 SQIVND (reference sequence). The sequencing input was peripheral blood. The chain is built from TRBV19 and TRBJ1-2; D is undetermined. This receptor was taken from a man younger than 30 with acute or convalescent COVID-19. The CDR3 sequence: CASSIARSNYGYTF. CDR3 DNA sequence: TGTGCCAGTAGTATAGCCAGGTCTAACTATGGCTACACCTTC. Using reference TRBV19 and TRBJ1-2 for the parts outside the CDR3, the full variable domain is DGGITQSPKYLFRKEGQNVTLSCEQNLNHDAMYWYRQDPGQGLRLIYYSQIVNDFQKGDIAEGYSVSREKKESFPLTVTSAQKNPTAFYLCASSIARSNYGYTFGSGTRLTVV.